The 4 T cell receptor beta chains given below trace back to one sample, sequenced in a study of blood T cell repertoires in COVID-19. The protocol was immunoSEQ multiplex PCR, while the TCRdb copy is restricted to in-frame clones and leaves out a portion. The sample consists of approximately 100,000 clones, 80% to 90% of them appearing once. The sequencing sample was made of peripheral blood. All receptors derive from a woman of 80 years or more with acute or convalescent COVID-19.

The J gene is TRBJ2-5, the V gene TRBV19; 11 bases are shared with TRBD1. CDR3 length: 14 amino acids. Trimming at V came to 4 bases and at J to 11 bases, leaving 9 bases not matched to a gene. Germline V gives CDR1 LNHDA, CDR2 SQIVND (reference sequence). CDR3 region: CASSRWTGGQRQYF. The CDR3 coding sequence is TGTGCCAGTAGTAGATGGACAGGGGGCCAGAGGCAGTACTTC.

The chain carries TRBV2 and TRBJ1-5; 7 bases agree with TRBD1. The V and J ends lost 6 bases and 0 bases, in that order; junction bases with no gene match: 11. This CDR3 region has 17 residues. CDR1 is SNHLY and CDR2 is FYNNEI in the germline V gene. For the CDR3, the DNA is TGTGCCAGCAGACCGATCGCAGGGGGTAATAGCAATCAGCCCCAGCATTTT. As protein: CASRPIAGGNSNQPQHF.

The rearrangement uses TRBV5-1 and TRBJ2-1; 13 bases agree with TRBD2. V lost 0 bases, J lost 7 bases, and 7 bases stayed unmatched. Germline CDR1 and CDR2: SGHRS and YFSETQ. This CDR3 comprises 17 residues. The CDR3 reads CASSLGTSGGSGNEQFF. The CDR3, as DNA: TGCGCCAGCAGCTTGGGGACTAGCGGGGGTTCCGGGAATGAGCAGTTCTTC.

The chain is built from TRBV6-1 and TRBJ1-2, with 10 positions matching TRBD1. V lost 4 bases to trimming and J lost 0 bases; unmatched junction nucleotides: 8. The CDR3 totals 17 residues. Germline V lookup: CDR1 MNHNS, CDR2 SASEGT. CDR3 loop: CASSAGTGVGPNYGYTF. CDR3 in DNA: TGTGCCAGCAGTGCCGGGACAGGGGTGGGACCTAACTATGGCTACACCTTC.